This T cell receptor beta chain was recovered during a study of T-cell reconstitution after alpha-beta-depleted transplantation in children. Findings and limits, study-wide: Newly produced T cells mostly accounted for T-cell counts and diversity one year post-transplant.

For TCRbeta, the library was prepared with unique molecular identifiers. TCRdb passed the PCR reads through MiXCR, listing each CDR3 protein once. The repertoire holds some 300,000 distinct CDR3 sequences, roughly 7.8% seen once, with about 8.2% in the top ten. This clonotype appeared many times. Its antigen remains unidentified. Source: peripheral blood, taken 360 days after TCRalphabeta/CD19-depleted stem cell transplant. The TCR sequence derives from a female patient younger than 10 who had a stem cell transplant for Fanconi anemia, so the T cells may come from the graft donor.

The CDR3 loop reads CASSERGWSTGELFF. The CDR3 nucleotides are TGCGCCAGCAGCGAGAGAGGGTGGTCCACCGGGGAGCTGTTTTTT. This rearrangement joins TRBV5-1 to TRBJ2-2, with D possibly being TRBD2 (5 bases). The CDR3 totals 15 residues. V was shortened by 4 bases and J by 4 bases, with 14 bases between the two germline ends. The V gene's germline CDR1 is SGHRS and CDR2 YFSETQ.